This paragraph reports one TCR beta chain. The target antigen is unknown. Germline trimming cut 6 bases from V and 0 bases from J; bases unmatched to any gene: 12. The length of the CDR3 is 18 residues. Germline lookup yields CDR1 PRHDT and CDR2 FYEKMQ (reference sequence). The data originate from a study of cytomegalovirus exposure and HLA in healthy donors. Looking at the study overall: Approximately 80 million unique TCRs, all from HLA-typed donors, were included in an early release of the data. Findings of the study overall: According to a later analysis, most TCR beta chains associated with CMV appeared HLA-restricted. Under in vitro conditions, three CMV-associated chains were confirmed as specific for CMV antigens. For TCR beta chains, V- and J-gene trimming was later linked to a missense DCLRE1C variant.

The PCR employed 60 Vbeta primers together with 13 Jbeta primers. Clones were read by immunoSEQ multiplex PCR, and TCRdb kept only the in-frame ones, dropping some. The table lists just over 150,000 clones, roughly 79% of them singletons, with more than 0.75% in the top ten. Sequencing used PBMCs. The sequence was collected from a woman between 45 and 60 years old in good health and CMV-seropositive. The rearrangement joins TRBV13 to TRBJ2-1, with 9 bases identical to TRBD2. In nucleotides, the CDR3 is TGTGCCAGCAGGGTAGGGGCGGGAGGGTCGAGCTCCTACAATGAGCAGTTCTTC. Amino acid sequence: CASRVGAGGSSSYNEQFF.